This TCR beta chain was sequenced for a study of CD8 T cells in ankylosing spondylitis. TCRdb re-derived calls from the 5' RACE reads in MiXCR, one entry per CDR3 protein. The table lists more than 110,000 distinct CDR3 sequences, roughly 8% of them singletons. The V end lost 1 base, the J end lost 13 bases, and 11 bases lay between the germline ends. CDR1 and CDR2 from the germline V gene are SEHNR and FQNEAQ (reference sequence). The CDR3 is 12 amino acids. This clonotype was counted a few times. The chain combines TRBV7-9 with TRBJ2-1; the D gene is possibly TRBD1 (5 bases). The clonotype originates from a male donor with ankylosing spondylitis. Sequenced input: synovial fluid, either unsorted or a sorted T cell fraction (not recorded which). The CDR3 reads CASSLDRLLQFF. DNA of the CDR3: TGTGCCAGCAGCTTAGACAGGCTTCTCCAGTTCTTC.